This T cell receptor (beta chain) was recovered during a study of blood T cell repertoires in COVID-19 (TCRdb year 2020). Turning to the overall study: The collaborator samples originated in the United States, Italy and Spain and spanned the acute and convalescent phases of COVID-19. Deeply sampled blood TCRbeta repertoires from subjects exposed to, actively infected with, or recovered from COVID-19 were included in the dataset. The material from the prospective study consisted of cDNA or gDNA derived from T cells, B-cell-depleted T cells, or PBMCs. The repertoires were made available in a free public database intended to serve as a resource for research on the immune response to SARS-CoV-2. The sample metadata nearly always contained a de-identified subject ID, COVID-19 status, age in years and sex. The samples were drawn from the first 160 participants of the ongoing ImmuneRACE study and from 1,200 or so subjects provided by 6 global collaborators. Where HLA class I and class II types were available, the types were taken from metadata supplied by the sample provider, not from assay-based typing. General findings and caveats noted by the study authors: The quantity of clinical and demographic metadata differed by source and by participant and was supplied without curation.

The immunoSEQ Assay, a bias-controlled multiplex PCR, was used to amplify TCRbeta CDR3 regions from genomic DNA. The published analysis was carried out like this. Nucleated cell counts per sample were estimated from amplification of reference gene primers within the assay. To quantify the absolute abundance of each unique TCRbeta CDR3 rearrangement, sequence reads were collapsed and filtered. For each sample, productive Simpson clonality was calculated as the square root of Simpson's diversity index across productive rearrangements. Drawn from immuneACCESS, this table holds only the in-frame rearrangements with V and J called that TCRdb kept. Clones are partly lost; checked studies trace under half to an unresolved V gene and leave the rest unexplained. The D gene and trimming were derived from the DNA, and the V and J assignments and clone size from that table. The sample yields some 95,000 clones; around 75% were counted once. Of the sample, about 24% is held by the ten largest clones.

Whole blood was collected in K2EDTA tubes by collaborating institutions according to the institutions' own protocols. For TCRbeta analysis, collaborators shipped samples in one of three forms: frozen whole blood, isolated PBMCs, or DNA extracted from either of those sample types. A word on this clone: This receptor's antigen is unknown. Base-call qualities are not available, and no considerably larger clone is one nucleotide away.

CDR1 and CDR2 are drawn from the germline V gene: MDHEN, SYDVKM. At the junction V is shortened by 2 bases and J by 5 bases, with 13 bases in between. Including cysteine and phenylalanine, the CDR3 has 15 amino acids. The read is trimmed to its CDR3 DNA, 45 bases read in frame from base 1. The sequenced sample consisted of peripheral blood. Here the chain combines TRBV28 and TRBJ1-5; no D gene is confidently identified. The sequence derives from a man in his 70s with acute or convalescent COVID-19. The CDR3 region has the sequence CASSLRQASHQPQHF. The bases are TGTGCCAGCAGTTTACGGCAGGCCTCCCATCAGCCCCAGCATTTT.